This T cell receptor beta chain came from a study of blood T cell repertoires in COVID-19. Study summary: The samples span acute and convalescent COVID-19 from the United States, Italy and Spain. PBMCs, B-cell-depleted T cells, or T cells were the source of the cDNA or gDNA that made up the material.

Followed longitudinally, the Seattle patients had been enrolled during active infection. CDR1 and CDR2 from the germline V gene are MNHNY and SVGAGI (reference sequence). This CDR3 region has 14 residues. Trimming cost V 3 bases and J 4 bases, with 12 bases left between them. Original data processing: Scientists estimated how many nucleated cells there were by amplifying reference gene primers. Clones were read by immunoSEQ multiplex PCR, and TCRdb kept only the in-frame ones, dropping some. The D gene and trimming were derived from the DNA, and the V and J assignments and clone size from that table. The table includes some 300,000 clones, 86% detected once.

The gene calls are TRBV6-6 and TRBJ1-1; D is possibly TRBD1 (6 bases). The sequencing input was peripheral blood. The sequence derives from a woman aged 65 to 85 with COVID-19, enrolled during active disease. In DNA, the CDR3 is TGTGCCAGCAGTTATTCGGGGGGGCCCACTGAAGCTTTCTTT. It codes for CASSYSGGPTEAFF.